Shown below are 9 T cell receptor beta chains from a single sample sequenced in a study of cytomegalovirus exposure and HLA in healthy donors. The PCR made use of 60 Vbeta and 13 Jbeta primers. Sequenced by immunoSEQ multiplex PCR; TCRdb stores in-frame clones only, minus some. Among about 210,000 clones listed, roughly 82% were seen once. Sequencing input: PBMCs. The receptors were gathered from a man aged 35-49 years in good health and CMV-seropositive.

This chain links TRBV28 with TRBJ2-1, with 9 bases identical to TRBD2. Germline assignment: CDR1 MDHEN and CDR2 SYDVKM. The CDR3 totals 16 residues. V dropped 7 bases and J dropped 7; count of bases not matched to a gene: 14. The CDR3 here is CASTSTTSGPSNEQFF. The CDR3 nucleotides are TGTGCCAGCACCTCGACGACTAGCGGCCCCTCGAATGAGCAGTTCTTC.

This chain joins TRBV10-1 and TRBJ2-3; 12 bases match TRBD2. This CDR3 is 20 amino acids long. CDR1 and CDR2 from the germline V gene are WNHNN and SYGVQD (reference sequence). Trimming took 4 bases from V and 4 from J; bases not matched to a gene: 18. The CDR3 protein is CASSATRPSRLAGVADTQYF. As DNA, the CDR3 is TGCGCCAGCAGTGCCACGAGACCGTCTAGACTAGCGGGAGTTGCAGATACGCAGTATTTT.

The V call is TRBV7-3, the J call TRBJ1-1; perhaps TRBD1 as D (5 bases). CDR1 and CDR2 (germline): SGHTA, FQGTGA. V was pared by 7 bases and J by 10 bases, with 19 bases between. This CDR3 comprises 13 residues. CDR3 sequence (DNA): TGTGCCAGCACCTCTATAGAAAGGGGCGTAGCTTTCTTT. Amino acid sequence: CASTSIERGVAFF. The full variable domain, with the rest looked up from reference TRBV7-3 and TRBJ1-1, is GAGVSQTPSNKVTEKGKYVELRCDPISGHTALYWYRQSLGQGPEFLIYFQGTGAADDSGLPNDRFFAVRPEGSVSTLKIQRTERGDSAVYLCASTSIERGVAFFGQGTRLTVV.

V gene TRBV18 combines with J gene TRBJ2-1; TRBD2 matches 12 bases. With 4 bases clipped from V and 6 bases from J, the junction kept 10 bases outside the gene matches. This CDR3 has 17 amino acids. Germline V CDR1 and CDR2: KGHSH, LQKENI. The CDR3, as DNA: TGTGCCAGCTCACAAAGTCTAGCGGGAGGGCCCGGCAATGAGCAGTTCTTC. This gives the protein CASSQSLAGGPGNEQFF.

The genes are TRBV6-5 and TRBJ1-2; D is unclear. This CDR3 is 14 amino acids long. CDR1 is MNHEY, CDR2 SVGAGI, per germline. The germline V and J ends were trimmed by 0 bases and 4 bases, with 9 bases remaining between them. Written as DNA, the CDR3 is TGTGCCAGCAGTTACTCACGGGGAGGCTATGGCTACACCTTC. Amino acids: CASSYSRGGYGYTF.

This chain connects TRBV10-1 to TRBJ1-4, with D unclear. The germline CDR1 and CDR2 sequences are WNHNN and SYGVQD (reference sequence). The CDR3 loop spans 15 amino acids. V was shortened by 7 bases and J by 8 bases, with 20 bases between the two germline ends. CDR3 DNA sequence: TGCGCCAGCAACCTTGTTGGTGGACTGGCAGAAAAACTGTTTTTT. Encoded protein: CASNLVGGLAEKLFF.

The chain uses TRBV5-6 and TRBJ2-7; TRBD2 matches at 9 bases. Germline assignment: CDR1 SGHDT and CDR2 YYEEEE. The CDR3 runs to 15 residues. V trimming: 0 bases; J trimming: 3 bases; junction bases outside the gene matches: 4. Here the CDR3 DNA reads TGTGCCAGCAGCTTGGATGCGGGAGGGCTCTACGAGCAGTACGTC. Translating it yields CASSLDAGGLYEQYV.

The J gene is TRBJ1-2, the V gene TRBV27, with 7 bases lining up with TRBD1. The CDR3 consists of 14 residues. Germline CDR1 and CDR2: MNHEY and SMNVEV (reference sequence). The junction had 5 bases not matched to a gene; V was cut back by 2 bases and J by 5 bases. The CDR3 sequence is CASSLAGGRYGYTF. The DNA for the CDR3 is TGTGCCAGCAGTTTAGCAGGGGGAAGGTATGGCTACACCTTC.

This clone turned up a few times. The gene calls are TRBV25-1 and TRBJ1-6; no clear D gene. The CDR3 has 14 residues. Trimming took 2 bases from V and 6 from J, leaving 8 bases between them. The germline V gene has CDR1 MGHDK and CDR2 SYGVNS. The CDR3 region is CASSEPRLNSPLHF. The CDR3 DNA reads TGTGCCAGCAGTGAACCCCGTCTTAATTCACCCCTCCACTTT. Variable domain in full (rest from reference TRBV25-1 and TRBJ1-6): EADIYQTPRYLVIGTGKKITLECSQTMGHDKMYWYQQDPGMELHLIHYSYGVNSTEKGDLSSESTVSRIRTEHFPLTLESARPSHTSQYLCASSEPRLNSPLHFGNGTRLTVT.